This TCR beta chain came from a study of shared clonotypes between healthy human individuals. Study information: Donor ages ranged 18 to 49 years: a couple of women, three men.

The V and J ends lost 0 bases and 1 base, in that order; junction bases with no gene match: 3. The CDR3 has 15 amino acids. In germline, CDR1 is MNHEY, CDR2 SVGAGI. The assay was immunoSEQ multiplex PCR, and TCRdb's table has in-frame clones only and misses some. Of hundreds of thousands of clones listed, about 85% are singletons. The donors, healthy adults who were HIV-negative, had experienced no recent acute infections or vaccinations. Caucasian adults residing in Nashville, Tennessee made up all the donors. Approximately 90 million PBMCs went into genomic DNA for unsorted samples. The chain carries TRBV6-5 and TRBJ2-7; 7 bases align to TRBD1. The TCR comes from a woman aged 40 to 50 in good health. Some clones in this sample may be carry-over from other donors' samples. The sequencing input was PBMCs. The CDR3 protein is CASSYSSDRSYEQYF. The CDR3, as DNA: TGTGCCAGCAGTTACTCCTCGGACAGGTCCTACGAGCAGTACTTC.